These T cell receptor beta chains were read from a single sample in a study of CD8 T cells in Susac syndrome. TCRdb re-analysed the immunoSEQ multiplex PCR reads in MiXCR, keeping a single row per CDR3 protein. The data show 130,000 to 150,000 distinct CDR3 sequences, with around 94% seen just once and 0.075% to 0.09% held by the top ten. Sequenced sample: CD4+ T cells from PBMCs. The receptors here all came from a human donor in good health. The CDR3 runs from the conserved cysteine through the conserved F or W. D genes are given only for firm matches. Rows give clone size only sometimes, using once, few, many, or a class for an expanded clone.

j_call d_call clone_size v_call cdr3_aa cdr3_nt
TRBJ2-7 TRBD1 once TRBV5-1 CASSPGTGGYEQYF TGCGCCAGCAGCCCCGGGACAGGCGGATACGAGCAGTACTTC
TRBJ2-4 . few TRBV6-1 CASRRLAKNIQYF TGTGCCAGCAGGCGATTAGCCAAAAACATTCAGTACTTC
TRBJ1-4 TRBD1 . TRBV12-3/TRBV12-4 CASLEGGYEKLFF TGTGCCAGCCTCGAAGGGGGCTATGAAAAACTGTTTTTT
TRBJ2-1 TRBD2 . TRBV20-1 CSAPSWTSGSSYNEQFF TGCAGTGCTCCGAGTTGGACTAGCGGTAGCTCCTACAATGAGCAGTTCTTC
TRBJ2-3 . . TRBV12-3/TRBV12-4 CASSLGRQSTDTQYF TGTGCCAGCAGTCTCGGGAGACAGAGCACAGATACGCAGTATTTT
TRBJ2-7 TRBD2 . TRBV29-1 CSVRRLGAGGPYEQYF TGCAGCGTGAGAAGGTTGGGAGCGGGAGGCCCCTACGAGCAGTACTTC
TRBJ2-2 . . TRBV28 CASSLRFTGELFF TGTGCCAGCAGTTTAAGGTTTACCGGGGAGCTGTTTTTT
TRBJ1-3 . . TRBV30 CAWTPGNTIYF TGTGCCTGGACTCCTGGAAACACCATATATTTT
TRBJ2-5 . . TRBV19 CASSNGQIQETQYF TGTGCCAGTAGTAATGGACAGATCCAAGAGACCCAGTACTTC
TRBJ2-5 . . TRBV24-1 CATSDAPPRQETQYF TGTGCCACCAGTGACGCCCCACCGAGACAAGAGACCCAGTACTTC
TRBJ2-7 . . TRBV29-1 CSVEVTGVSYEQYF TGCAGCGTTGAAGTAACAGGAGTTTCCTACGAGCAGTACTTC
TRBJ2-5 . . TRBV19 CASSSGLLPRETQYF TGTGCCAGTAGTTCGGGACTTCTACCCAGGGAGACCCAGTACTTC
TRBJ1-1 . . TRBV30 CAWSVLAGMLPNTEAFF TGTGCCTGGAGTGTATTGGCAGGGATGCTACCGAACACTGAAGCTTTCTTT
TRBJ2-7 TRBD1 . TRBV2 CASSRTGGADEQYF TGTGCCAGCAGCAGGACAGGGGGCGCGGACGAGCAGTACTTC
TRBJ2-1 TRBD2 . TRBV20-1 CSAGSGREGGEQFF TGCAGTGCTGGCTCGGGGCGGGAGGGGGGTGAGCAGTTCTTC
TRBJ1-2 . . TRBV19 CASIGEINYGYTF TGTGCCAGTATCGGAGAGATTAACTATGGCTACACCTTC
TRBJ1-2 . . TRBV29-1 CSVEVRGRGNYGYTF TGCAGCGTTGAAGTGAGGGGGAGAGGAAACTATGGCTACACCTTC
TRBJ2-3 TRBD2 . TRBV20-1 CSALTSGRATDTQYF TGCAGTGCCTTGACTAGCGGGAGGGCCACAGATACGCAGTATTTT
TRBJ2-7 . . TRBV7-2 CASSPSWGVYEQYF TGTGCCAGCAGCCCCTCATGGGGGGTCTACGAGCAGTACTTC
TRBJ1-5 . . TRBV6-2/TRBV6-3 CASRPQWGSQPQHF TGTGCCAGCAGGCCTCAGTGGGGCAGTCAACCCCAGCATTTT
TRBJ1-2 . . TRBV23-1 CASSLREGGYTF TGCGCCAGCAGTCTGAGGGAAGGGGGCTACACCTTC
TRBJ2-3 . . TRBV7-2 CASSKEGEGRYTQYF TGTGCCAGCAGCAAAGAGGGGGAGGGCCGATATACGCAGTATTTT
TRBJ2-1 TRBD2 . TRBV11-2 CASSLERGDEQFF TGTGCCAGCAGCTTAGAACGGGGGGATGAGCAGTTCTTC
TRBJ2-2 TRBD2 once TRBV12-3/TRBV12-4 CASRTSGRNTGELFF TGTGCCAGCAGAACTAGCGGGAGGAACACCGGGGAGCTGTTTTTT
TRBJ1-2 TRBD1 . TRBV29-1 CSVGGGTGGRDYGYTF TGCAGCGTGGGAGGGGGGACAGGGGGCCGTGATTATGGCTACACCTTC
TRBJ2-1 TRBD2 . TRBV24-1 CATSDVALAGTNEQFF TGTGCCACCAGTGATGTAGCACTAGCGGGAACCAATGAGCAGTTCTTC
TRBJ1-2 . . TRBV19 CASGLGVWYGYTF TGTGCCAGTGGCCTTGGGGTTTGGTATGGCTACACCTTC
TRBJ2-3 . . TRBV7-4 CASSLGGPGMWQYF TGTGCCAGCAGCCTTGGCGGACCTGGTATGTGGCAGTATTTT
TRBJ2-7 . few TRBV27 CASSLRVPIYEQYF TGTGCCAGCAGTTTACGGGTTCCCATCTACGAGCAGTACTTC
TRBJ2-7 TRBD2 few TRBV19 CASSRGGYEQYF TGTGCCAGTAGTAGGGGGGGCTACGAGCAGTACTTC
TRBJ1-2 TRBD1 . TRBV12-3/TRBV12-4 CASSRDRGDYGYTF TGTGCCAGCAGTCGGGACAGGGGGGACTATGGCTACACCTTC
TRBJ1-5 TRBD1 . TRBV7-9 CASSSGTGEHQPQHF TGTGCCAGCAGCTCCGGGACAGGGGAGCATCAGCCCCAGCATTTT
TRBJ2-6 . . TRBV15 CATSKGRGRRFTGANVLIF TGTGCCACCAGCAAAGGACGAGGGCGACGATTTACTGGGGCCAACGTCCTGATTTTC